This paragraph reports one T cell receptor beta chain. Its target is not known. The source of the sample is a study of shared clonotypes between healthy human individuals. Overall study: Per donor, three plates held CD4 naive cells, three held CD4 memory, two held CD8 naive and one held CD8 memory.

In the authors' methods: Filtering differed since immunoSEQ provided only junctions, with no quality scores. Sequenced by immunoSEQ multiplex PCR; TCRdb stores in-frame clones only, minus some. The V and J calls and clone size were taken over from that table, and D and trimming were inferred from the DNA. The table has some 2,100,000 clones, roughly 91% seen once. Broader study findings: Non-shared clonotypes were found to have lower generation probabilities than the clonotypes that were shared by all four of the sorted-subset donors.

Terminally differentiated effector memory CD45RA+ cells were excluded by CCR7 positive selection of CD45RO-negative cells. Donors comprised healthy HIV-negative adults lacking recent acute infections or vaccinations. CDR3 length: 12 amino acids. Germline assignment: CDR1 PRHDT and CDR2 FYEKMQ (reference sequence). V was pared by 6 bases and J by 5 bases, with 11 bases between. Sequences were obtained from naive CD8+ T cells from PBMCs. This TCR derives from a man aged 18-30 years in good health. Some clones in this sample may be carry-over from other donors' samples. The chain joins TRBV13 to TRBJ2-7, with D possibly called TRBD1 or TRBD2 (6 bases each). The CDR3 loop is CASRLGGNEQYF. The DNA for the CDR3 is TGTGCCAGCAGATTGGGGGGCAACGAGCAGTACTTC.